The 7 T cell receptor beta chains below were found in one sample sequenced in a study of T cell responses to AZD1222 COVID-19 vaccine. TCRdb's table, derived via immunoSEQ multiplex PCR, lists solely in-frame clones and lacks some. The sample lists 150,000 to 200,000 clones, just over 90% occurring once. Sequencing was performed on peripheral blood, taken 28 days after the second AZD1222 dose. The receptors stem from an adult who received the AZD1222 COVID-19 vaccine.

The genes are TRBV19 and TRBJ2-1; 14 bases map to TRBD2. CDR1 and CDR2 from the germline V gene are LNHDA and SQIVND (reference sequence). V was clipped by 1 base and J by 8 bases; unmatched bases: 10. This CDR3 region has 18 residues. The CDR3 sequence: CASSIAPRLAGGPDEQFF. The CDR3 nucleotides are TGTGCCAGTAGTATAGCCCCTCGACTAGCGGGAGGGCCAGATGAGCAGTTCTTC.

The V call is TRBV5-6, the J call TRBJ1-6; the D is unclear. The ends were cut back, 8 bases at V and 4 bases at J, with 13 bases in the middle. CDR3 length: 14 residues. Germline V gives CDR1 SGHDT, CDR2 YYEEEE. CDR3 nucleotides: TGTGCCAGTTCGGGGTCCGGGTATAATTCACCCCTCCACTTT. It specifies CASSGSGYNSPLHF. Supplemented by reference TRBV5-6 and TRBJ1-6, the full variable domain reads DAGVTQSPTHLIKTRGQQVTLRCSPKSGHDTVSWYQQALGQGPQFIFQYYEEEERQRGNFPDRFSGHQFPNYSSELNVNALLLGDSALYLCASSGSGYNSPLHFGNGTRLTVT.

The J gene is TRBJ1-1, the V gene TRBV11-2; 7 bases fit TRBD1. The CDR3 loop spans 14 amino acids. CDR1 and CDR2 from the germline V gene are SGHAT and FQNNGV. The trim removed 4 bases at V and 1 base at J, leaving 3 bases unmatched. The CDR3 region has the DNA TGTGCCAGCAGCTCCTCAGGGGGGAACACTGAAGCTTTCTTT. Translation: CASSSSGGNTEAFF.

The chain uses TRBV18 and TRBJ2-7; no reliable D call. V lost 6 bases to trimming and J lost 1 base, with 10 bases between them. The CDR3 contains 13 residues. CDR1 is KGHSH, CDR2 LQKENI, per germline. The CDR3 DNA sequence: TGTGCCAGCTCCCCGCAAAGGTCCTACGAGCAGTACTTC. It is translated as CASSPQRSYEQYF.

The chain couples TRBV29-1 to TRBJ2-1; 7 bases are shared with TRBD2. J gave up 4 bases and V 5 bases, and 20 bases lay outside the gene matches. This CDR3 contains 18 residues. Germline V gene data show CDR1 as SQVTM and CDR2 as ANQGSEA. The CDR3 nucleotides are TGCAGCGTTCTGGGCAGGGCGTCTAGCGGAAGGTTGTACAATGAGCAGTTCTTC. It codes for CSVLGRASSGRLYNEQFF.

The gene calls are TRBV7-8 and TRBJ1-5; a weak D match, TRBD1 (6 bases). Germline V gives CDR1 SGHVS, CDR2 FQNEAQ. V was shortened by 3 bases and J by 0 bases, with 9 bases between the two germline ends. The CDR3 spans 15 residues. The CDR3 sequence is CASSFQDSSNQPQHF. For the CDR3, the DNA is TGTGCCAGCAGCTTTCAGGACAGTAGCAATCAGCCCCAGCATTTT.

The V and J genes are TRBV3-1 (or the pseudogene TRBV3-2) and TRBJ1-3, with 7 bases lining up with TRBD1. V shed 1 base, J shed 0 bases, and the junction held 6 bases outside the gene matches. This CDR3 spans 17 amino acids. Germline V gives CDR1 LGHDT, CDR2 YNNKEL (reference sequence). The CDR3 protein is CASSQGGTASSGNTIYF. CDR3 bases: TGTGCCAGCAGCCAAGGGGGGACAGCGAGCTCTGGAAACACCATATATTTT.